This TCR beta chain was identified in a study of graft-versus-host responses after intestinal transplantation. Overall study results and limits: Peak levels of circulating GvH clones tracked with early post-transplant HvG declines. Some GvH clones were seen earlier in gut or blood, suggesting intestinal origin.

A few counts support this clone. Its matching antigen is unknown. Data came from immunoSEQ multiplex PCR; TCRdb stores just in-frame clones and leaves some out. The sample carries about 88,000 clones, 90% recorded once. Germline loops: CDR1 SGHAT, CDR2 FQNNGV. Trimming removed 7 bases from V and 0 bases from J, with 10 bases in between. The CDR3 loop spans 15 amino acids. The chain combines TRBV11-2 with TRBJ1-6; D call uncertain. This clonotype was obtained from a human donor who received an intestinal transplant. Sequences were derived from unstimulated CD4+ T cells sorted from spleen or lymph node cells, sampled before intestinal transplant. Here the CDR3 reads CASTPWSSYNSPLHF. In DNA, the CDR3 is TGTGCCAGCACCCCATGGAGCTCCTATAATTCACCCCTCCACTTT.